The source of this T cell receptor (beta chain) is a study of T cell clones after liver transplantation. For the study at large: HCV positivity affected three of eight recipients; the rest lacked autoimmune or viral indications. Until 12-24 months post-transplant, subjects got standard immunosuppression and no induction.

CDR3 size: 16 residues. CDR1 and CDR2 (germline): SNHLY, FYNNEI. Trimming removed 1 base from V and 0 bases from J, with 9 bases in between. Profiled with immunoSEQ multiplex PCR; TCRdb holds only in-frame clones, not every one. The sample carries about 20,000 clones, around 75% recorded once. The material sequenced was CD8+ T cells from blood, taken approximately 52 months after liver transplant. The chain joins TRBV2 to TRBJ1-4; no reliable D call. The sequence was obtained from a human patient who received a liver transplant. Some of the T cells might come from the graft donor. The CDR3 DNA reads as TGTGCCAGCAGTGAAGAGGCAGGCCCAACTAATGAAAAACTGTTTTTT. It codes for CASSEEAGPTNEKLFF.